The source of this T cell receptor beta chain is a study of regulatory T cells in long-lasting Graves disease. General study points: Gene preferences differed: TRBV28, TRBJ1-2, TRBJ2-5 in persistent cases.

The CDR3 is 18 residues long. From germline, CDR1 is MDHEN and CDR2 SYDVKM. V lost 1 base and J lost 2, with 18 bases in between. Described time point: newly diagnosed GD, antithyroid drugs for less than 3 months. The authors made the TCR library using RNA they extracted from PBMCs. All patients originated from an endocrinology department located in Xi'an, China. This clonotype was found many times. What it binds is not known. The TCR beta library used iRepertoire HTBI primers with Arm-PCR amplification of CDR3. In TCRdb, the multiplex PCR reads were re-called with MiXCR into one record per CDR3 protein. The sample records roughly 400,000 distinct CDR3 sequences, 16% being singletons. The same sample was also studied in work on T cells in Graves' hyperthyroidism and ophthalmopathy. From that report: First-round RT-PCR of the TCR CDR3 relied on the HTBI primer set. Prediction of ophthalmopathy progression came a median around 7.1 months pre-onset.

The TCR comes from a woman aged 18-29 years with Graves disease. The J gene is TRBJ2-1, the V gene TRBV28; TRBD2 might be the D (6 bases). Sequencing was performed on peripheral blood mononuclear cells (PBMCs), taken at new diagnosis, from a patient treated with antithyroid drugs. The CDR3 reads CASSLLSEGSGPYNEQFF. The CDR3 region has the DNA TGTGCCAGCAGTTTATTATCGGAGGGAAGCGGACCCTACAATGAGCAGTTCTTC. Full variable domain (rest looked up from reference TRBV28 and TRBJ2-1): DVKVTQSSRYLVKRTGEKVFLECVQDMDHENMFWYRQDPGLGLRLIYFSYDVKMKEKGDIPEGYSVSREKKERFSLILESASTNQTSMYLCASSLLSEGSGPYNEQFFGPGTRLTVL.